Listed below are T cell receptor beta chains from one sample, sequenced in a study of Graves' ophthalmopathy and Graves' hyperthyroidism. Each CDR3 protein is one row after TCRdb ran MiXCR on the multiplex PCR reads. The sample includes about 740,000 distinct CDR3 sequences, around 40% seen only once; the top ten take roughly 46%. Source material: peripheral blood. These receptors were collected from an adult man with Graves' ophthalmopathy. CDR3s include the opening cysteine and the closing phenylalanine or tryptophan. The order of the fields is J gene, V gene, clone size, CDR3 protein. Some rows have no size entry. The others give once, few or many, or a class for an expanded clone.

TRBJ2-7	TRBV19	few	CASSRSSGIDEQYF
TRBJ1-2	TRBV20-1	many	CSARVSDYGYTF
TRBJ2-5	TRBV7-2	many	CASSKQGVREETQYF
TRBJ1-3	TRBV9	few	CASRDRAPGNTIYF
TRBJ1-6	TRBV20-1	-	CSARPRGQATSPLHF
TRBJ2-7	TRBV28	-	CASRKRQGTYEQYF
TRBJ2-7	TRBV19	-	CASSMGGRGDSYEQYF
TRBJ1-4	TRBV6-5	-	CASSPGVTNEKLFF
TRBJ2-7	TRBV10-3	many	CAINRDVSSYEQYF
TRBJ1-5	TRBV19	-	CASSDWAVSNQPQHF
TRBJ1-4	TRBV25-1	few	CASRGGMIEKLFF
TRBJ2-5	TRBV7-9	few	CASSGPTGGRETQYF
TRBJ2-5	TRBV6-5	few	CASTTRAREGETQYF
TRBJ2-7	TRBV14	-	CASSQGLGAYGQYF
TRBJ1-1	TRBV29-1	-	CSVESFGGGAFF
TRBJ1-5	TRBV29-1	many	CSVWDRGHNQPQHF
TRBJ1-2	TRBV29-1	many	CSVGQGARGDGYTF
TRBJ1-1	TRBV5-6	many	CASSLGFGGAAIF
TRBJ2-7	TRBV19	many	CASSITLDYEQYF
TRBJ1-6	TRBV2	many	CASSEGTANSPLHF
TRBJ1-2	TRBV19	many	CASNGEELNYGYTF
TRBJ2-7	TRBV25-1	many	CASSMGGRNYLGEQYF
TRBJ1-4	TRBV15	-	CATSSLNRVSEKLFF
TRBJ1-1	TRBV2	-	CARKDRGDTEAFF
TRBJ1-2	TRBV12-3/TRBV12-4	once	CASSSSIGYGYTF
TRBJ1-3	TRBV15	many	CATTPLVSGNTIYF
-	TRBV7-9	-	CASSPVRGQPQHF
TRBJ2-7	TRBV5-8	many	CASTRQGSYEQYF
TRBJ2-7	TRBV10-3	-	CAISLDLSSYEQYF
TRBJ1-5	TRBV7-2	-	CASSLRPGNQPQHF
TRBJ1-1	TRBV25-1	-	CASSLAGARVTEAFF
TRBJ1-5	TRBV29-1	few	CSIGQGLGQPQHF
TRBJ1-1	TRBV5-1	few	CASSLRGQGIAEAFF
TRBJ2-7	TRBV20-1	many	CSARDQASYEQYF
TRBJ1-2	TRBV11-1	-	CASSQGTGVEGYTF
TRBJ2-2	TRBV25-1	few	CASRIQGPGELFF
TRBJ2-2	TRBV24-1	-	CATSDLGATGELFF
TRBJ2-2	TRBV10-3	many	CAISPGQRNTGELFF
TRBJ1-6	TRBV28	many	CASKGRNSPLHF
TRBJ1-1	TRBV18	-	CASSPIVDTEAFF
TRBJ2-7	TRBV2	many	CASSEWDNQQYF
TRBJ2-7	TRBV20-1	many	CSARDQGGYEQYF
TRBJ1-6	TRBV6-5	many	CASSEPGRAASPLHF
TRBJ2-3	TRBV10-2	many	CASSESGLAEGDTQYF
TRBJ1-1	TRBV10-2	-	CASSFNRQMNTEAFF
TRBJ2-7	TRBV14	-	CASSPSGGFDEQYF